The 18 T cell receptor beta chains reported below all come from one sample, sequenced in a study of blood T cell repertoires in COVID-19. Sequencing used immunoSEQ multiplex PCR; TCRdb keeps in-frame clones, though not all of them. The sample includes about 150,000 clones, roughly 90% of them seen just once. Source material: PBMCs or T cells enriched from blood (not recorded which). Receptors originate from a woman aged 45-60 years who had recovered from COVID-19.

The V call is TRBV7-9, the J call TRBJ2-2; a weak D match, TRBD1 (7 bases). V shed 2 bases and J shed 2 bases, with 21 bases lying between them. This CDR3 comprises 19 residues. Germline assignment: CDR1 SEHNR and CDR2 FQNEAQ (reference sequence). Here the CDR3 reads CASSLRRGLGRGNTGELFF. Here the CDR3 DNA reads TGTGCCAGCAGCTTAAGGAGGGGGCTAGGCCGGGGAAACACCGGGGAGCTGTTTTTT.

CDR3 DNA: TGTGCCAGCACGGGGACGACAGGGATGTATGGCTACACCTTC. This gives the protein CASTGTTGMYGYTF. V gene TRBV2 combines with J gene TRBJ1-2, with 7 bases that match TRBD1. Germline assignment: CDR1 SNHLY and CDR2 FYNNEI. CDR3 length: 14 residues. Unmatched junction bases numbered 10, after V lost 7 bases and J lost 5 bases.

Here the CDR3 DNA reads TGTGCCAGCTCAGCAGGAACAGACTATGGCTACACCTTC. Its translation: CASSAGTDYGYTF. The chain is built from TRBV18 and TRBJ1-2; D is uncertain. V was pared by 5 bases and J by 3 bases, with 10 bases between. The germline gives CDR1 KGHSH, CDR2 LQKENI. The CDR3 runs to 13 residues.

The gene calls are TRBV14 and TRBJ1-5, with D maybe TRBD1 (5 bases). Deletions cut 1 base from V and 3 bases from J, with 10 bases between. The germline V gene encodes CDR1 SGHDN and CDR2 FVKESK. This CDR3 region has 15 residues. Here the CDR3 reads CASSQGGLNNQPQHF. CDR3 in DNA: TGTGCCAGCAGCCAAGGGGGACTTAACAATCAGCCCCAGCATTTT. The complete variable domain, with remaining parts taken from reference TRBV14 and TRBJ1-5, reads EAGVTQFPSHSVIEKGQTVTLRCDPISGHDNLYWYRRVMGKEIKFLLHFVKESKQDESGMPNNRFLAERTGGTYSTLKVQPAELEDSGVYFCASSQGGLNNQPQHFGDGTRLSIL.

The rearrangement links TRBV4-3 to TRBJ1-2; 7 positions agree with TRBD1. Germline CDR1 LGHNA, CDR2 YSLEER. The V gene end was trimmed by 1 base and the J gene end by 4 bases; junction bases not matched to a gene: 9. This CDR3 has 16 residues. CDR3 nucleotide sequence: TGCGCCAGCAGCCAAGCGATCTCGACAGGGCCCTATGGCTACACCTTC. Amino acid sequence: CASSQAISTGPYGYTF.

CDR3 region: CASSVAREGTGELFF. The CDR3 DNA is TGTGCCAGCAGCGTAGCCCGGGAAGGAACCGGGGAGCTGTTTTTT. V and J are TRBV9 and TRBJ2-2; possible D gene TRBD2, 5 bases. Germline loops: CDR1 SGDLS, CDR2 YYNGEE. The ends were cut back, 0 bases at V and 5 bases at J, with 11 bases in the middle. This CDR3 has 15 residues.

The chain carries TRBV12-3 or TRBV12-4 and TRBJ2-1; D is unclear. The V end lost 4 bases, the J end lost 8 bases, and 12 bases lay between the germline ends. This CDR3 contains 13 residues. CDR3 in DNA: TGTGCCAGCAGTTCATACTTTCGGGATGAGCAGTTCTTC. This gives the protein CASSSYFRDEQFF.

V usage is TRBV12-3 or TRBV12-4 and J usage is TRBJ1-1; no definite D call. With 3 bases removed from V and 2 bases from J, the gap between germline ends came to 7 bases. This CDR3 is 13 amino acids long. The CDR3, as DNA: TGTGCCAGCAGTTTTCGGACTAACACTGAAGCTTTCTTT. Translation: CASSFRTNTEAFF.

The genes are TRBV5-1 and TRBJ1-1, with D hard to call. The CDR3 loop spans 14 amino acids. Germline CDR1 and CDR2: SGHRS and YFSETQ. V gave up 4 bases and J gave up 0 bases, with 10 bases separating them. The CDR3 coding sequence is TGCGCCAGCAGCCCTGGTTCGGTGAACACTGAAGCTTTCTTT. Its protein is CASSPGSVNTEAFF.

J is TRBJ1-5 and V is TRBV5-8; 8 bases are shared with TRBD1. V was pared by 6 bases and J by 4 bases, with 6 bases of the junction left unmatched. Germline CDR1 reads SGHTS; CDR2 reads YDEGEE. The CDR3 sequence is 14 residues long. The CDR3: CASTPGQGNQPQHF. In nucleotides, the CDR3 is TGTGCCAGCACACCAGGACAGGGTAATCAGCCCCAGCATTTT.

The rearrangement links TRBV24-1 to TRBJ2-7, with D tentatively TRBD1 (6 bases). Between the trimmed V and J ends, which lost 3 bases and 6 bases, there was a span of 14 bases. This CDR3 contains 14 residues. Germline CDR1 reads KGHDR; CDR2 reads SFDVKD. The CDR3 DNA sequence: TGTGCCACCAGTGATGAGGACAGAAGCTTCGAGCAGTACTTC. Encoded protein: CATSDEDRSFEQYF.

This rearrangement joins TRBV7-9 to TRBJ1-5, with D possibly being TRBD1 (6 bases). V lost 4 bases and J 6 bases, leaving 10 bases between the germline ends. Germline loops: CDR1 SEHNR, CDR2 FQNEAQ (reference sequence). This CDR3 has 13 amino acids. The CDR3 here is CASSSGARQPQHF. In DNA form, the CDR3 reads TGTGCCAGCAGCTCAGGGGCGCGTCAGCCCCAGCATTTT.

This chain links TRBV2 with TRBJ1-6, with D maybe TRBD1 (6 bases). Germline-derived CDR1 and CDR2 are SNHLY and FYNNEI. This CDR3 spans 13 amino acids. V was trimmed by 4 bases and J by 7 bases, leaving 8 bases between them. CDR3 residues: CASSAQGNSPLHF. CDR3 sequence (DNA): TGTGCCAGCAGTGCACAGGGCAATTCACCCCTCCACTTT.

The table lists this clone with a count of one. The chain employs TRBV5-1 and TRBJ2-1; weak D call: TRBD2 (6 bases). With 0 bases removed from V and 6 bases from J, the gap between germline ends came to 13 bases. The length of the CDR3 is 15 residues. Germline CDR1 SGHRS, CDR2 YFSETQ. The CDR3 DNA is TGCGCCAGCAGCTTGGAGGCAGGAGGGGTCAATGAGCAGTTCTTC. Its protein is CASSLEAGGVNEQFF.

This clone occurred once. CDR3 nucleotides: TGTGCCAGCAGCTTCACAGGGATGGCAGATACGCAGTATTTT. Its translation is CASSFTGMADTQYF. The chain employs TRBV11-1 and TRBJ2-3, with D tentatively TRBD1 (6 bases). Trimming shortened V by 3 bases and J by 4 bases, and 11 bases separated the two germline ends. Germline V gives CDR1 SGHAT, CDR2 FQDESV (reference sequence). This CDR3 spans 14 amino acids.

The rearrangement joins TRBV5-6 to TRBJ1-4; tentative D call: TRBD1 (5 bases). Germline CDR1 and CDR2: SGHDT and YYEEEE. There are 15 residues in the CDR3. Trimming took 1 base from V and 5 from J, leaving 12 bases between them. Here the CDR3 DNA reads TGTGCCAGCAGCTTGCTCTTACAGGCGAATGAAAAACTGTTTTTT. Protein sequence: CASSLLLQANEKLFF.

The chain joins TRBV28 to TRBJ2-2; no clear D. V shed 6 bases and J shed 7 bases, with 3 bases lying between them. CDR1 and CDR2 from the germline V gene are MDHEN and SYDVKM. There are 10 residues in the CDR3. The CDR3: CASSRGELFF. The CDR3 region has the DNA TGTGCCAGCAGCCGCGGGGAGCTGTTTTTT.

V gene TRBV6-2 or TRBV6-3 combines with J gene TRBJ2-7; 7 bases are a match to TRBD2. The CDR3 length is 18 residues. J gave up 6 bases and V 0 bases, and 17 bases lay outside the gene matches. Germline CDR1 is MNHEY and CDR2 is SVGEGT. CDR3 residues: CASSYSEGSGAVTSEQYF. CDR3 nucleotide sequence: TGTGCCAGCAGTTACTCGGAAGGGAGCGGGGCGGTTACAAGCGAGCAGTACTTC.